The 27 T cell receptor beta chains presented below share a single source sample, sequenced in a study of cytomegalovirus exposure and HLA in healthy donors. 13 Jbeta primers and 60 Vbeta primers were used for the PCR. Clones were sequenced by immunoSEQ multiplex PCR, and TCRdb holds only the in-frame ones, with some missing. The sample totals under 90,000 clones. Source material: PBMCs. These receptors originate from a man aged 50-59 years in good health and CMV-seropositive.

CDR3 in amino acids: CASSSGTGVQPQHF. For the CDR3, the DNA is TGTGCCAGCAGCTCCGGGACAGGGGTTCAGCCCCAGCATTTT. The gene calls are TRBV9 and TRBJ1-5, with TRBD1 identical over 10 bases. CDR3 length: 14 residues. CDR1 SGDLS and CDR2 YYNGEE come from the germline V gene. Trimming at V came to 4 bases and at J to 6 bases, leaving 4 bases not matched to a gene.

The gene calls are TRBV4-1 and TRBJ2-5; tentative D call: TRBD2 (5 bases). The germline V and J ends were trimmed by 1 base and 4 bases, with 13 bases remaining between them. The CDR3 totals 15 residues. From germline, CDR1 is MGHRA and CDR2 YSYEKL. The CDR3, as DNA: TGCGCCAGCAGCCAAGGAGGGCCTGCCGGAGAGACCCAGTACTTC. It codes for CASSQGGPAGETQYF.

V gene TRBV15 combines with J gene TRBJ2-1, with D maybe TRBD2 (6 bases). Germline CDR1 LNHNV, CDR2 YYDKDF (reference sequence). This CDR3 contains 16 residues. V was shortened by 5 bases and J by 4 bases, with 18 bases between the two germline ends. The CDR3 DNA is TGTGCCACCAGCGACCTGGGGGGTAGCCGTTACAATGAGCAGTTCTTC. Protein product: CATSDLGGSRYNEQFF.

V usage is TRBV7-2 and J usage is TRBJ1-1, with D uncertain. The CDR3 sequence is 15 residues long. The V and J ends lost 2 bases and 4 bases respectively, with 14 bases between them. CDR1 is SGHTA and CDR2 is FQGNSA in the germline V gene. The chain's CDR3 is CASSLTPPGGTEAFF. CDR3 nucleotide sequence: TGTGCCAGCAGCTTAACCCCCCCCGGAGGCACTGAAGCTTTCTTT.

V usage is TRBV11-2 and J usage is TRBJ2-7; 8 nucleotides align to TRBD1. V was pared by 5 bases and J by 6 bases, with 12 bases of the junction left unmatched. Looked up from germline, CDR1 is SGHAT and CDR2 is FQNNGV. The CDR3 loop spans 15 amino acids. The CDR3 reads CASSRGQGVPFEQYV. The CDR3, as DNA: TGTGCCAGCAGCCGAGGACAGGGAGTTCCATTCGAGCAGTACGTC.

V gene TRBV29-1 combines with J gene TRBJ2-1; 12 bases fit TRBD2. From germline, CDR1 is SQVTM and CDR2 ANQGSEA. V gave up 5 bases and J gave up 8 bases; unmatched junction bases: 7. The CDR3 totals 14 residues. The CDR3 region is CSVRRLAGEYEQFF. For the CDR3, the DNA is TGCAGCGTTAGGAGACTAGCGGGAGAGTATGAGCAGTTCTTC.

V and J are TRBV29-1 and TRBJ2-2; D remains ambiguous. CDR1 is SQVTM, CDR2 ANQGSEA, per germline. The V and J ends lost 5 bases and 6 bases respectively, with 16 bases between them. The CDR3 has 14 amino acids. In DNA, the CDR3 is TGCAGCGTTTCGCCACAGCCCGGCTCCGGGGAGCTGTTTTTT. Protein product: CSVSPQPGSGELFF.

The CDR3 bases are TGTGCCAGCAGCTTAAATTCGGGGTACGAGCAGTACGTC. Encoded protein: CASSLNSGYEQYV. The V gene is TRBV11-2, the J gene TRBJ2-7, with a possible D match to TRBD2 (5 bases). V was cut by 2 bases and J by 4 bases, with 9 bases left in between. CDR3 length: 13 residues. Germline V gene data show CDR1 as SGHAT and CDR2 as FQNNGV.

The V call is TRBV19, the J call TRBJ2-7; 10 bases are shared with TRBD2. The CDR3 runs to 14 residues. V shed 5 bases and J 3 bases; nucleotides not matched to a gene: 4. Germline CDR1 LNHDA, CDR2 SQIVND (reference sequence). As DNA, the CDR3 is TGTGCCAGTAGTCCAAGGACTAGCGGCTACGAGCAGTACTTC. Protein: CASSPRTSGYEQYF.

This chain connects TRBV4-3 to TRBJ2-1; D perhaps matches TRBD2 (6 bases). V gave up 2 bases and J gave up 8 bases, with 19 bases separating them. Germline CDR1 is LGHNA and CDR2 is YSLEER. The length of the CDR3 is 16 residues. CDR3 nucleotides: TGCGCCAGCAGCCAATCCCCCATAGCGGTATCGGATGAGCAGTTCTTC. It encodes CASSQSPIAVSDEQFF.

The V and J genes are TRBV6-5 and TRBJ1-3; tentative D call: TRBD1 (6 bases). From germline, CDR1 is MNHEY and CDR2 SVGAGI. The CDR3 covers 16 residues. V lost 2 bases and J 6 bases, leaving 17 bases between the germline ends. CDR3 sequence reads: CASSYQFGTPENTIYF. The CDR3 DNA reads TGTGCCAGCAGTTACCAATTCGGGACACCCGAAAACACCATATATTTT.

The chain couples TRBV7-9 to TRBJ1-5; weak D call: TRBD1 (5 bases). The CDR3 has 17 amino acids. Looked up from germline, CDR1 is SEHNR and CDR2 is FQNEAQ (reference sequence). V lost 5 bases, J lost 2 bases, and 19 bases lay in between. CDR3 DNA: TGTGCCAGCAGCCCAGGGTCCTACTTTAAGGGCAATCAGCCCCAGCATTTT. Residues: CASSPGSYFKGNQPQHF. Full variable domain (outside the CDR3, taken from reference TRBV7-9 and TRBJ1-5): DTGVSQNPRHKITKRGQNVTFRCDPISEHNRLYWYRQTLGQGPEFLTYFQNEAQLEKSRLLSDRFSAERPKGSFSTLEIQRTEQGDSAMYLCASSPGSYFKGNQPQHFGDGTRLSIL.

The rearrangement uses TRBV29-1 and TRBJ1-2; 8 bases are a match to TRBD1. The trim removed 6 bases at V and 3 bases at J, leaving 9 bases unmatched. Germline V gene data show CDR1 as SQVTM and CDR2 as ANQGSEA. The CDR3 extends over 14 amino acids. Here the CDR3 DNA reads TGCAGCGTGGTCCGGGACAGGAACCACTATGGCTACACCTTC. Translation gives CSVVRDRNHYGYTF.

V usage is TRBV5-1 and J usage is TRBJ2-1, with D maybe TRBD2 (6 bases). The germline gives CDR1 SGHRS, CDR2 YFSETQ. V was clipped by 3 bases and J by 5 bases, with 12 bases between them. The CDR3 contains 14 residues. The CDR3 region is CASSWGTLNNEQFF. The CDR3 DNA is TGCGCCAGCAGCTGGGGGACTCTCAACAATGAGCAGTTCTTC.

This chain joins TRBV14 and TRBJ2-7; D is possibly TRBD1 (5 bases). This CDR3 has 14 amino acids. Germline V gene lookup returns CDR1 SGHDN and CDR2 FVKESK. V was shortened by 1 base and J by 2 bases, with 9 bases between the two germline ends. The chain's CDR3 is CASSQGAGPYEQYF. The CDR3 DNA reads TGTGCCAGCAGCCAAGGGGCAGGGCCCTACGAGCAGTACTTC.

The chain links TRBV6-4 to TRBJ2-2; no firm D call. The germline V gene has CDR1 MRHNA and CDR2 SNTAGT. The CDR3 has 13 residues. Trimming removed 4 bases at V and 3 bases at J, with 6 bases between. The CDR3 is CASSAQYTGELFF. In nucleotides, the CDR3 is TGTGCCAGCAGTGCACAGTACACCGGGGAGCTGTTTTTT.

V and J are TRBV9 and TRBJ2-5, with a weak D call TRBD2 (6 bases). The germline V gene has CDR1 SGDLS and CDR2 YYNGEE. Trimming took 1 base from V and 1 from J, leaving 11 bases between them. This CDR3 has 15 amino acids. In DNA form, the CDR3 reads TGTGCCAGCAGCGTAACGGGAGTGGTCCAAGAGACCCAGTACTTC. Its translation is CASSVTGVVQETQYF. Complete variable domain (other parts from reference TRBV9 and TRBJ2-5): DSGVTQTPKHLITATGQRVTLRCSPRSGDLSVYWYQQSLDQGLQFLIQYYNGEERAKGNILERFSAQQFPDLHSELNLSSLELGDSALYFCASSVTGVVQETQYFGPGTRLLVL.

The chain is built from TRBV30 and TRBJ1-1; 8 nucleotides agree with TRBD1. The CDR3 totals 13 residues. Germline V lookup: CDR1 GTSNPN, CDR2 SVGIG (reference sequence). V lost 3 bases and J lost 11; bases outside the gene matches: 11. CDR3 bases: TGTGCCTGGAGGATGTTCGCGACAGGGGAGGCTTTCTTT. As protein: CAWRMFATGEAFF.

This chain joins TRBV11-2 and TRBJ2-7; D gene unclear. Germline V gives CDR1 SGHAT, CDR2 FQNNGV. Trimming cost V 2 bases and J 9 bases, with 14 bases left between them. The CDR3 loop spans 13 amino acids. CDR3 nucleotides: TGTGCCAGCAGCTTAAATCGGCTGGCGGTGCAGTACTTC. This encodes CASSLNRLAVQYF.

V is TRBV15 and J is TRBJ1-5, with TRBD1 as a possible D gene (6 bases). Trimming removed 3 bases from V and 1 base from J, with 7 bases in between. This CDR3 is built from 14 residues. CDR1 and CDR2 from the germline V gene are LNHNV and YYDKDF (reference sequence). CDR3 region: CATSSGTSNQPQHF. CDR3 coding DNA: TGTGCCACCAGCAGCGGGACAAGCAATCAGCCCCAGCATTTT. The variable domain in full, with the rest retrieved from reference TRBV15 and TRBJ1-5, is DAMVIQNPRYQVTQFGKPVTLSCSQTLNHNVMYWYQQKSSQAPKLLFHYYDKDFNNEADTPDNFQSRRPNTSFCFLDIRSPGLGDTAMYLCATSSGTSNQPQHFGDGTRLSIL.

The chain has TRBV15 and TRBJ1-2, with 7 positions matching TRBD1. The CDR3 sequence is 15 residues long. The germline CDR1 and CDR2 sequences are LNHNV and YYDKDF (reference sequence). Trimming at V came to 3 bases and at J to 4 bases, leaving 8 bases not matched to a gene. CDR3 protein: CATSRTGKMGYGYTF. The CDR3 nucleotides are TGTGCCACCAGCAGGACAGGGAAGATGGGCTATGGCTACACCTTC.

CDR3 nucleotide sequence: TGTGCCAGCTCACCGGGGGCCAACTATGGCTACACCTTC. Its protein is CASSPGANYGYTF. The chain uses TRBV18 and TRBJ1-2, with D perhaps TRBD1 (6 bases). V lost 3 bases, J lost 2 bases, and 7 bases lay in between. CDR1 and CDR2 from the germline V gene are KGHSH and LQKENI. The CDR3 is 13 residues long.

The rearrangement uses TRBV30 and TRBJ1-2; D unresolved. From germline, CDR1 is GTSNPN and CDR2 SVGIG (reference sequence). V lost 2 bases and J 8 bases, leaving 18 bases between the germline ends. CDR3 length equals 14 residues. The CDR3 nucleotides are TGTGCCTGGAGTCCCGGAGGGAGTCGCACCGGCTACACCTTC. Its protein is CAWSPGGSRTGYTF.

The DNA of the CDR3 is TGCGCCAGCAGCCAAGGGACAACCCTCGCCTACGAGCAGTACTTC. Its protein is CASSQGTTLAYEQYF. This sequence joins TRBV4-3 and TRBJ2-7, with TRBD1 as a possible D gene (5 bases). CDR3 length: 15 amino acids. Germline CDR1 and CDR2: LGHNA and YSLEER. V lost 1 base and J 2 bases, leaving 12 bases between the germline ends.

The V call is TRBV9, the J call TRBJ2-1, with D perhaps TRBD2 (6 bases). The CDR3 covers 15 residues. Trimming shortened V by 3 bases and J by 4 bases, and 14 bases separated the two germline ends. Looked up from germline, CDR1 is SGDLS and CDR2 is YYNGEE. DNA for the CDR3: TGTGCCAGCAGCGAGGAACTAGCCCCTTACAATGAGCAGTTCTTC. This sequence encodes CASSEELAPYNEQFF.

This rearrangement joins TRBV19 to TRBJ1-1, with D possibly being TRBD1 (6 bases). The CDR3 runs 15 residues. Between the trimmed V and J ends, which lost 3 bases and 7 bases, there was a span of 18 bases. Germline CDR1 and CDR2: LNHDA and SQIVND (reference sequence). The CDR3 DNA is TGTGCCAGTAGTATCAGCGGGGGGGCCGGGGGTGAAGCTTTCTTT. This sequence encodes CASSISGGAGGEAFF.

The gene calls are TRBV30 and TRBJ1-5, with no clear D. Germline V CDR1 and CDR2: GTSNPN, SVGIG (reference sequence). V gave up 2 bases and J gave up 0 bases, with 5 bases separating them. The CDR3 has 13 amino acids. The CDR3 here is CAWSPHSNQPQHF. In DNA, the CDR3 is TGTGCCTGGAGTCCACATAGCAATCAGCCCCAGCATTTT.